Below, 15 T cell receptor beta chains from the same sample are listed, as sequenced in a study of blood T cells in healthy people across ages. The authors ran a second PCR of about 6 to 12 cycles using a sample-barcoded 5' primer and a J-beta primer mix. TCRdb re-called the 5' RACE reads through MiXCR, storing one row per CDR3 protein. The sample includes approximately 780,000 distinct CDR3 sequences, roughly 24% of them seen just once. Separately, the same data were catalogued under a study of T cells of mothers and their children.

The sequencing sample was made of blood. Receptors originate from a boy between 10 and 17 years old in good health.

J is TRBJ2-5 and V is TRBV20-1; D is ambiguous. Trimming shortened V by 5 bases and J by 2 bases, and 21 bases separated the two germline ends. Germline CDR1 and CDR2: DFQATT and SNEGSKA (reference sequence). The CDR3 extends over 16 amino acids. This CDR3 is CSAFPFELEAQETQYF. CDR3 DNA sequence: TGCAGTGCTTTCCCTTTCGAACTCGAAGCTCAAGAGACCCAGTACTTC.

The chain uses TRBV7-2 and TRBJ2-5, with D unresolved. The DNA end favors TRBJ2-7, so the J call may be wrong. This CDR3 spans 11 amino acids. Germline CDR1 and CDR2: SGHTA and FQGNSA. The CDR3 loop is CASSLNGEQYF. The CDR3 nucleotides are TGTGCCAGCAGCTTAAACGGCGAGCAGTACTTC.

This sequence joins TRBV20-1 and TRBJ2-5; D is unclear. Trimming shortened V by 4 bases and J by 5 bases, and 5 bases separated the two germline ends. CDR1 and CDR2 (germline): DFQATT, SNEGSKA (reference sequence). The length of the CDR3 is 10 residues. This CDR3 is CSANGETQYF. For the CDR3, the DNA is TGCAGTGCTAATGGGGAGACCCAGTACTTC.

This chain uses TRBV10-3 with TRBJ2-7; perhaps TRBD1 as D (6 bases). Germline V gives CDR1 ENHRY, CDR2 SYGVKD. The CDR3 runs 11 residues. Trimming pared 6 bases from V and 7 bases from J, leaving 10 bases between. DNA of the CDR3: TGTGCCATCAGGGACAGTGATGAGCAGTACTTC. It yields the protein CAIRDSDEQYF.

This clonotype has a count of ten or more. In DNA form, the CDR3 reads TGTGCCAGCAGCTTAGCTGGGGGAAACTATGGCTACACCTTC. Protein product: CASSLAGGNYGYTF. The chain employs TRBV7-6 and TRBJ1-2, with D possibly TRBD1 on 5 matching bases. The CDR3 spans 14 residues. Trimming cost V 0 bases and J 2 bases, with 7 bases left between them. The germline V gene has CDR1 SGHVS and CDR2 FNYEAQ.

Only a few counts were recorded for this clonotype. The chain is built from TRBV5-1 and TRBJ2-7, with D possibly matching TRBD2 (5 bases). The ends were cut back, 4 bases at V and 1 base at J, with 12 bases in the middle. Germline assignment: CDR1 SGHRS and CDR2 YFSETQ. CDR3 size: 14 residues. The CDR3 DNA reads as TGCGCCAGCAGCCCGTCCGGGGAATCCTACGAGCAGTACTTC. It encodes CASSPSGESYEQYF.

As DNA, the CDR3 is TGTGCCAGCAGCCTAGCAACTAGCGGGGAAGAGACCCAGTACTTC. Residues: CASSLATSGEETQYF. This chain joins TRBV4-2 and TRBJ2-5; TRBD2 matches at 10 bases. Germline CDR1 LGHNA, CDR2 YNFKEQ. The CDR3 is made up of 15 amino acids. V dropped 4 bases and J dropped 3; count of bases not matched to a gene: 5.

The rearrangement links TRBV2 to TRBJ2-7; 8 bases are a match to TRBD2. This CDR3 region has 13 residues. Germline V lookup: CDR1 SNHLY, CDR2 FYNNEI. With 5 bases clipped from V and 3 bases from J, the junction kept 3 bases outside the gene matches. The CDR3 coding sequence is TGTGCCAGCAGTCAGGGACTAGACTACGAGCAGTACTTC. Its translation: CASSQGLDYEQYF.

This clonotype was counted a few times. The genes are TRBV24-1 and TRBJ2-2, with D tentatively TRBD2 (5 bases). Germline V lookup: CDR1 KGHDR, CDR2 SFDVKD. The CDR3 sequence is 15 residues long. V was shortened by 9 bases and J by 3 bases, with 16 bases between the two germline ends. Written as DNA, the CDR3 is TGTGCCACCGGAAGATCGGACGGGGACACCGGGGAGCTGTTTTTT. Its protein product is CATGRSDGDTGELFF.

There are a few counts of this clonotype. The chain couples TRBV18 to TRBJ1-5; D not resolved. V lost 3 bases to trimming and J lost 3 bases, with 12 bases between them. Germline V gene data show CDR1 as KGHSH and CDR2 as LQKENI. The CDR3 has 15 residues. The CDR3 DNA reads as TGTGCCAGCTCACCTTCCGTTGGACCCAATCAGCCCCAGCATTTT. Amino acids: CASSPSVGPNQPQHF.

A few counts support this clonotype. J is TRBJ1-6 and V is TRBV27; 7 nucleotides agree with TRBD1. Trimming took 8 bases from V and 2 from J; bases not matched to a gene: 12. Germline-derived CDR1 and CDR2 are MNHEY and SMNVEV (reference sequence). This CDR3 has 17 amino acids. This chain's CDR3 is CASGIRQGFTYNSPLHF. As DNA, the CDR3 is TGTGCCAGCGGAATCCGACAGGGTTTCACCTATAATTCACCCCTCCACTTT.

Only a few counts were recorded for this clonotype. This chain links TRBV7-7 with TRBJ1-1, with D perhaps matching TRBD1 (6 bases). Germline V gene data show CDR1 as SSHAT and CDR2 as FNYEAQ (reference sequence). V lost 5 bases and J lost 1, with 14 bases in between. The CDR3 has 15 residues. CDR3 nucleotide sequence: TGTGCCAGCAGCCCCCCACAGGGAGGGAACACTGAAGCTTTCTTT. It codes for CASSPPQGGNTEAFF.

This clonotype was seen a few times. The gene calls are TRBV1 and TRBJ2-5; the D call TRBD2 from the table was never checked on the DNA. TRBV1 is shown as a pseudogene. The CDR3 spans 18 residues. The CDR3 loop is CTSSQGRDSRWYGETQYF. CDR3 sequence (DNA): TGCACCAGCAGCCAAGGAAGGGACTCGAGGTGGTACGGAGAGACCCAGTACTTC.

This clonotype was counted once. The V call is TRBV3-1, the J call TRBJ2-1; D gene unclear. V was pared by 0 bases and J by 9 bases, with 3 bases between. The germline CDR1 and CDR2 sequences are LGHDT and YNNKEL (reference sequence). The CDR3 has 11 amino acids. The CDR3 spells CASSQESEQFF. The CDR3 nucleotides are TGTGCCAGCAGCCAAGAAAGTGAGCAGTTCTTC.

The chain uses TRBV29-1 and TRBJ1-2, with a weak D call TRBD1 (6 bases). The CDR3 runs to 12 residues. Trimming shortened V by 4 bases and J by 4 bases, and 10 bases separated the two germline ends. Germline CDR1 SQVTM, CDR2 ANQGSEA. The CDR3 spells CSVVEGGYGYTF. The CDR3 DNA reads TGCAGCGTTGTTGAAGGGGGCTATGGCTACACCTTC. The full variable domain, its missing parts supplied by reference TRBV29-1 and TRBJ1-2, is SAVISQKPSRDICQRGTSLTIQCQVDSQVTMMFWYRQQPGQSLTLIATANQGSEATYESGFVIDKFPISRPNLTFSTLTVSNMSPEDSSIYLCSVVEGGYGYTFGSGTRLTVV.